The sequence of this TCR beta chain was determined in a study of blood T cells in healthy people across ages. Primers used in a second PCR of roughly 7 to 11 cycles were a sample-barcoded 5' primer and a J-beta primer mix. Each cDNA molecule was tagged by a template-switch adaptor with 12 random nucleotides. TCRdb independently ran MiXCR on the 5' RACE reads; one entry per CDR3 protein. The table lists around 800,000 distinct CDR3 sequences, about 26% of them singletons. Germline V lookup: CDR1 DFQATT, CDR2 SNEGSKA (reference sequence). Trimming took 4 bases from V and 5 from J; bases not matched to a gene: 8. The CDR3 has 14 residues. Regarding the study as a whole: Long-lived donors had more naive CD4+ cells and higher diversity than aged donors.

A remark on this clonotype: The antigen remains undetermined.

In addition, the sample was reused for a study of T cells of mothers and their children. That report notes: Donors were three healthy Caucasian mothers and their six children. An overlap that was slightly higher, though non-significant, was seen in related mother-child pairs versus unrelated pairs.

Sample: blood. The receptor was derived from a boy under 18 in good health. The chain combines TRBV20-1 with TRBJ2-5, with 9 bases that match TRBD1. As DNA, the CDR3 is TGCAGTGCTAAGCCGGGACAGGGTCGGGAGACCCAGTACTTC. Its protein is CSAKPGQGRETQYF.